The rows below give T cell receptor beta chains drawn from one sample of a study of immune cell composition in non-small cell lung cancer. Some clones are missing from TCRdb's copy, which holds only in-frame ones; the method was immunoSEQ multiplex PCR. The table lists 7,500 to 10,000 clones, about 68% of them singletons. The sequencing sample was made of non-adjacent lung tissue. These receptors originate from a human donor with non-small cell lung cancer. Both conserved end residues are part of each CDR3. The order of the fields is V gene, clone size, J gene, D gene, CDR3 protein, CDR3 DNA. The D gene is left open where the match is weak. Some rows have no size entry. The others give once, few or many, or a class for an expanded clone.

TRBV14	few	TRBJ2-4	TRBD1	CASSLLAGTENIQYF	TGTGCCAGCAGCCTTCTCGCCGGGACAGAGAACATTCAGTACTTC
TRBV18	NA	TRBJ2-7	NA	CASSLMDRGEQYF	TGTGCCAGCTCACTTATGGACAGAGGCGAGCAGTACTTC
TRBV25-1	NA	TRBJ2-3	TRBD1	CARFDGVGQGCTDTQYF	TGTGCCAGATTCGACGGGGTGGGACAGGGGTGCACAGATACGCAGTATTTT
TRBV7-9	NA	TRBJ2-3	TRBD1	CASSLTGASSTDTQYF	TGTGCCAGCAGCTTGACAGGGGCCTCTAGCACAGATACGCAGTATTTT
TRBV11-2	NA	TRBJ1-2	TRBD1	CASSLLDRGNYGYTF	TGTGCCAGCAGCCTACTGGACAGGGGGAACTATGGCTACACCTTC
TRBV7-8	NA	TRBJ1-1	TRBD1	CASSQTGVTEAFF	TGTGCCAGCAGCCAGACAGGGGTCACTGAAGCTTTCTTT
TRBV27	NA	TRBJ1-2	NA	CASSLAPGPVNYGYTF	TGTGCCAGCAGTTTAGCCCCAGGGCCTGTTAACTATGGCTACACCTTC
TRBV19	NA	TRBJ2-6	NA	CASSIAGSGANVLTF	TGTGCCAGTAGTATTGCAGGGTCTGGGGCCAACGTCCTGACTTTC
TRBV4-3	NA	TRBJ2-7	TRBD1	CASSQGTDRSYEQYF	TGCGCCAGCAGCCAAGGCACGGACAGGTCCTACGAGCAGTACTTC
TRBV5-1	NA	TRBJ2-5	TRBD2	CASSRGLAGTYQETQYF	TGCGCCAGCAGCAGGGGACTAGCGGGGACGTACCAAGAGACCCAGTACTTC
TRBV4-2	NA	TRBJ2-3	TRBD1	CASSPGTGGFSDTQYF	TGTGCCAGCAGCCCCGGGACAGGGGGATTCTCAGATACGCAGTATTTT